This entry lists 22 T cell receptor beta chains sequenced from one sample in a study of blood T cell repertoires in COVID-19. Assay: immunoSEQ multiplex PCR; the TCRdb copy retains only in-frame clones and omits some. This table has over 200,000 clones, approximately 88% appearing once. The sequencing sample was made of PBMCs or T cells enriched from blood (not recorded which). These receptors came from a woman aged 25 to 39 who had been exposed to COVID-19.

In this sample, this clone turned up once. The gene calls are TRBV9 and TRBJ2-1; a possible D gene is TRBD2 (5 bases). This CDR3 is built from 13 residues. Germline-derived CDR1 and CDR2 are SGDLS and YYNGEE. V was trimmed by 6 bases and J by 8 bases, leaving 15 bases between them. CDR3 amino acids: CASNQDSTDEQFF. CDR3 DNA sequence: TGTGCCAGCAACCAGGACTCGACGGATGAGCAGTTCTTC.

V and J are TRBV15 and TRBJ2-1; the D gene is possibly TRBD1 (6 bases). Trimming took 5 bases from V and 1 from J, leaving 15 bases between them. From germline, CDR1 is LNHNV and CDR2 YYDKDF (reference sequence). CDR3 length: 16 amino acids. The CDR3 sequence is CATSPMLQGSYNEQFF. Written as DNA, the CDR3 is TGTGCCACCAGCCCCATGCTTCAGGGGTCCTACAATGAGCAGTTCTTC.

V is TRBV2 and J is TRBJ2-6, with 8 bases matching TRBD1. The CDR3 covers 16 residues. V shed 8 bases, J shed 1 base, and the junction held 7 bases outside the gene matches. Per the germline V gene, CDR1 is SNHLY and CDR2 is FYNNEI. The DNA for the CDR3 is TGTGCCAGCTCTCGGACAGGGACTTCTGGGGCCAACGTCCTGACTTTC. It codes for CASSRTGTSGANVLTF.

The V gene is TRBV7-9, the J gene TRBJ2-7; D is unresolved. This CDR3 contains 15 residues. V lost 1 base and J lost 7, with 17 bases in between. Germline-derived CDR1 and CDR2 are SEHNR and FQNEAQ (reference sequence). The DNA of the CDR3 is TGTGCCAGCAGCTTAGGAACTAATGGAGCTTGGGAGCAGTACTTC. Translating it yields CASSLGTNGAWEQYF.

The rearrangement uses TRBV24-1 and TRBJ2-7; D is unclear. V dropped 4 bases and J dropped 5 bases, with 8 bases sitting between them. The CDR3 contains 12 residues. Germline assignment: CDR1 KGHDR and CDR2 SFDVKD. DNA of the CDR3: TGTGCCACCAGTGACCCACTGAACGAGCAGTACTTC. Encoded protein: CATSDPLNEQYF.

V usage is TRBV6-5 and J usage is TRBJ2-1; 10 nucleotides match TRBD2. This CDR3 is built from 15 residues. Germline CDR1 reads MNHEY; CDR2 reads SVGAGI. Trimming cost V 4 bases and J 2 bases; bases outside gene matches: 2. The CDR3 loop is CASSFGLAAYNEQFF. The CDR3 DNA is TGTGCCAGCAGTTTCGGACTAGCGGCCTACAATGAGCAGTTCTTC.

The V call is TRBV9, the J call TRBJ2-1; 7 positions match TRBD2. The J segment lost 12 bases and the V segment lost 0 bases, leaving 12 bases of the junction unmatched. The CDR3 consists of 15 residues. Germline loops: CDR1 SGDLS, CDR2 YYNGEE. As DNA, the CDR3 is TGTGCCAGCAGCGTAGATGGGAGGGCCCCTGCTGGGCAGTTCTTC. This sequence encodes CASSVDGRAPAGQFF.

V gene TRBV27 combines with J gene TRBJ1-2, with unresolved D. CDR3 length: 15 amino acids. Germline-derived CDR1 and CDR2 are MNHEY and SMNVEV (reference sequence). Trimming pared 6 bases from V and 4 bases from J, leaving 18 bases between. For the CDR3, the DNA is TGTGCCAGCAGCCCATTTGAGGGATCGGCCTATGGCTACACCTTC. It codes for CASSPFEGSAYGYTF.

The chain links TRBV28 to TRBJ2-7; 9 bases are shared with TRBD1. Losses at the gene ends were 5 bases for V and 3 bases for J; bases not matched to a gene: 5. CDR1 and CDR2 (germline): MDHEN, SYDVKM. CDR3 length: 14 amino acids. CDR3 coding DNA: TGTGCCAGCAGTAAACCGGGACAGGGCTACGAGCAGTACTTC. Its translation: CASSKPGQGYEQYF.

The chain employs TRBV5-5 and TRBJ1-2; possibly TRBD1 for D (6 bases). V gave up 5 bases and J gave up 7 bases, with 21 bases separating them. Germline lookup yields CDR1 SGHKS and CDR2 YYEKEE (reference sequence). CDR3 size: 15 residues. CDR3 region: CASRLTRRTASGYTF. In nucleotides, the CDR3 is TGTGCCAGCAGATTGACTCGTCGGACAGCGAGTGGCTACACCTTC. Drawing the rest from reference TRBV5-5 and TRBJ1-2, the complete variable domain is DAGVTQSPTHLIKTRGQQVTLRCSPISGHKSVSWYQQVLGQGPQFIFQYYEKEERGRGNFPDRFSARQFPNYSSELNVNALLLGDSALYLCASRLTRRTASGYTFGSGTRLTVV.

The chain has TRBV30 and TRBJ1-1, with D possibly matching TRBD1 (5 bases). Per germline, CDR1 GTSNPN and CDR2 SVGIG (reference sequence). The CDR3 covers 15 residues. V was trimmed by 4 bases and J by 2 bases, leaving 17 bases between them. The CDR3 DNA follows: TGTGCCTGGACGGGTTTGGGGCCGGTAAACACTGAAGCTTTCTTT. It specifies CAWTGLGPVNTEAFF.

V and J are TRBV5-4 and TRBJ2-7; the match to TRBD2 covers 11 bases. CDR1 SGHNT and CDR2 YYREEE come from the germline V gene (reference sequence). This CDR3 spans 15 amino acids. Trimming at V came to 4 bases and at J to 1 base, leaving 4 bases not matched to a gene. CDR3 amino acids: CASSEGLAASYEQYF. The CDR3 region has the DNA TGTGCCAGCAGCGAGGGACTAGCGGCGTCCTACGAGCAGTACTTC.

The chain joins TRBV28 to TRBJ2-7; 7 nucleotides line up with TRBD1. The CDR3 has 16 residues. The germline CDR1 and CDR2 sequences are MDHEN and SYDVKM. V shed 9 bases and J 2 bases; nucleotides not matched to a gene: 16. The CDR3 nucleotides read TGTGCCAGTCATGCGACAGGGCTAGCTTCTCCCTACGAGCAGTACTTC. Its protein is CASHATGLASPYEQYF.

The rearrangement uses TRBV5-1 and TRBJ2-3; 8 bases line up with TRBD2. Losses at the gene ends were 0 bases for V and 3 bases for J; bases not matched to a gene: 15. The CDR3 spans 19 residues. CDR1 is SGHRS, CDR2 YFSETQ, per germline. The CDR3 region is CASSLASVVAGRVTDTQYF. The CDR3 coding sequence is TGCGCCAGCAGCTTGGCGTCGGTGGTAGCGGGACGTGTAACAGATACGCAGTATTTT.

The chain employs TRBV7-9 and TRBJ1-2; TRBD1 might be the D (6 bases). Germline V lookup: CDR1 SEHNR, CDR2 FQNEAQ (reference sequence). CDR3 length: 13 residues. V was cut by 6 bases and J by 9 bases, with 17 bases left in between. The CDR3 DNA reads TGTGCCAGCAGTGTAACAGGGTCAGTAAGCTACACCTTC. It translates to CASSVTGSVSYTF.

The chain has TRBV10-3 and TRBJ2-7, with D tentatively TRBD1 (6 bases). Trimming cost V 5 bases and J 3 bases, with 17 bases left between them. Per the germline V gene, CDR1 is ENHRY and CDR2 is SYGVKD. CDR3 length equals 15 residues. The CDR3 DNA follows: TGTGCCATCAGTCCCCCGGGCAGGGGCGGCTACGAGCAGTACTTC. Its translation: CAISPPGRGGYEQYF.

This clone was observed once. V gene TRBV6-5 combines with J gene TRBJ1-1; TRBD1 might be the D (6 bases). Germline V gene data show CDR1 as MNHEY and CDR2 as SVGAGI. V shed 10 bases and J shed 4 bases, with 19 bases lying between them. CDR3 size: 14 residues. The CDR3 nucleotides read TGTGCCATCAAAGGTAACAGGGTCGGCACTGAAGCTTTCTTT. It encodes CAIKGNRVGTEAFF.

The V and J genes are TRBV7-2 and TRBJ2-7; 8 bases are shared with TRBD1. This CDR3 is 16 amino acids long. The germline CDR1 and CDR2 sequences are SGHTA and FQGNSA. The V and J ends lost 7 bases and 8 bases, in that order; junction bases with no gene match: 19. This CDR3 is CASNPHDGTGPLKQYF. The CDR3 coding sequence is TGTGCCAGCAACCCCCATGATGGGACAGGCCCTTTAAAGCAGTACTTC.

This clone appeared once. The chain has TRBV12-3 or TRBV12-4 and TRBJ2-7; D may be TRBD2 (5 bases). CDR3 length equals 12 residues. V dropped 4 bases and J dropped 4 bases, with 8 bases sitting between them. CDR3 protein: CASSSRVYEQYF. CDR3 DNA sequence: TGTGCCAGCAGTTCGAGGGTGTACGAGCAGTACTTC.

The genes are TRBV18 and TRBJ1-2; TRBD1 aligns across 10 bases. The V segment lost 3 bases and the J segment 8 bases; nucleotides outside the gene matches: 3. Per germline, CDR1 KGHSH and CDR2 LQKENI. The CDR3 sequence is 13 residues long. The CDR3: CASSPTGGGGYTF. In nucleotides, the CDR3 is TGTGCCAGCTCACCGACAGGGGGCGGAGGCTACACCTTC.

The chain couples TRBV30 to TRBJ2-5, with TRBD2 identical over 7 bases. Germline-derived CDR1 and CDR2 are GTSNPN and SVGIG (reference sequence). The CDR3 runs 15 residues. The J segment lost 2 bases and the V segment lost 0 bases, leaving 6 bases of the junction unmatched. The DNA of the CDR3 is TGTGCCTGGAGTGTTCCGGGGGGAAGGCAAGAGACCCAGTACTTC. Its protein is CAWSVPGGRQETQYF.

This clone was found once. The gene calls are TRBV5-1 and TRBJ1-2; no definite D call. Trimming removed 3 bases from V and 0 bases from J, with 24 bases in between. The CDR3 is made up of 19 amino acids. CDR1 is SGHRS and CDR2 is YFSETQ in the germline V gene. This CDR3 reads CASSSYSDISPGANYGYTF. In DNA form, the CDR3 reads TGCGCCAGCAGCTCCTACTCTGACATTTCACCCGGGGCTAACTATGGCTACACCTTC.